This T cell receptor (beta chain) was sequenced during a study of OX40 agonist ivuxolimab in advanced cancers. Turning to the study itself: At approximately 83% male, the cohort had a mean age of 60 years, ranging from roughly 20 to 90.

This table comes from immunoSEQ multiplex PCR, and its TCRdb copy is limited to in-frame clones, with some not included. The data contain tens of thousands of clones, approximately 84% of them singletons. The CDR3 length is 13 residues. CDR1 is SGHTA, CDR2 FQGNSA, per germline. The V end was cut by 0 bases, the J end by 8 bases, with 10 bases between. The V and J genes are TRBV7-2 and TRBJ1-2; no definite D call. Sequenced material: CD4+ or CD8+ T cells sorted from blood, taken in a trial of the OX40 agonist ivuxolimab. This clonotype was obtained from an adult with an advanced solid tumor such as melanoma, head and neck, liver or kidney cancer. The CDR3 protein is CASSLAAPGGYTF. The CDR3 DNA sequence: TGTGCCAGCAGCTTAGCTGCCCCGGGCGGCTACACCTTC.